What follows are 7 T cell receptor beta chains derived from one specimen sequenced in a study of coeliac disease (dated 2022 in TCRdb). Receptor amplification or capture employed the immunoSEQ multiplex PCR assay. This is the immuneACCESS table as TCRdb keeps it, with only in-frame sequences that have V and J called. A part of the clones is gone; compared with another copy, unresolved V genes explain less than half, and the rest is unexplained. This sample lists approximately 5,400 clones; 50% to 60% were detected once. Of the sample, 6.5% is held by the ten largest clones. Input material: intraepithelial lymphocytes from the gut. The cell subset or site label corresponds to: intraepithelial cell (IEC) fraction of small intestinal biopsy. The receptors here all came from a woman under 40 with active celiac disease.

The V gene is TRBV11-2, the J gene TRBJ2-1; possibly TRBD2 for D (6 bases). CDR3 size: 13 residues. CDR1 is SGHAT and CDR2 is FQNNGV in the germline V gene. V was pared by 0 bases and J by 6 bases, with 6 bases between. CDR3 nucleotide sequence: TGTGCCAGCAGCTTAGAGCGGGGCAATGAGCAGTTCTTC. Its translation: CASSLERGNEQFF.

As DNA, the CDR3 is TGTGCCAGCAGCTTGGACAGGGCCGGAAACACCATATATTTT. Translated: CASSLDRAGNTIYF. This chain uses TRBV7-2 with TRBJ1-3, with TRBD1 identical over 8 bases. V lost 3 bases to trimming and J lost 4 bases; unmatched junction nucleotides: 2. Per the germline V gene, CDR1 is SGHTA and CDR2 is FQGNSA. This CDR3 is built from 14 residues.

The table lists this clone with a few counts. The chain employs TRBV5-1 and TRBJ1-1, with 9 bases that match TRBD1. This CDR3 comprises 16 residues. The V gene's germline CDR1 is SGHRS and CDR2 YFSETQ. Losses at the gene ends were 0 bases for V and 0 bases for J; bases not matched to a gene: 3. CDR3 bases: TGCGCCAGCAGCTTGGGGAGGACAGGGGTGAACACTGAAGCTTTCTTT. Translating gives CASSLGRTGVNTEAFF.

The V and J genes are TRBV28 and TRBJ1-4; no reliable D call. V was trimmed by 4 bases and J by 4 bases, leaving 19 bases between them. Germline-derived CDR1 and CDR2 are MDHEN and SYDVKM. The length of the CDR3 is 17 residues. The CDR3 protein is CASSSGARGYINEKLFF. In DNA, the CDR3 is TGTGCCAGCAGTTCCGGTGCCCGCGGATATATTAATGAAAAACTGTTTTTT. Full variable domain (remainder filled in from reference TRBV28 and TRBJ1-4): DVKVTQSSRYLVKRTGEKVFLECVQDMDHENMFWYRQDPGLGLRLIYFSYDVKMKEKGDIPEGYSVSREKKERFSLILESASTNQTSMYLCASSSGARGYINEKLFFGSGTQLSVL.

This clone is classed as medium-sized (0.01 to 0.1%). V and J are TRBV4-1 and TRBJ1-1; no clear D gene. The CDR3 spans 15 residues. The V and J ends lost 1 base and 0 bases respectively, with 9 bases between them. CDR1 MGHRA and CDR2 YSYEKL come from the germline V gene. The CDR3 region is CASSQVWYLNTEAFF. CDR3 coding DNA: TGCGCCAGCAGCCAAGTTTGGTACTTGAACACTGAAGCTTTCTTT.

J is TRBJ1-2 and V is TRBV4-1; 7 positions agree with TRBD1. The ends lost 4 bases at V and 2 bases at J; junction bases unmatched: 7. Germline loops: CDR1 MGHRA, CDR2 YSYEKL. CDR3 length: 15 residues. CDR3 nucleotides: TGCGCCAGCAGCCCCAACCGGGACAGCAACTATGGCTACACCTTC. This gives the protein CASSPNRDSNYGYTF.

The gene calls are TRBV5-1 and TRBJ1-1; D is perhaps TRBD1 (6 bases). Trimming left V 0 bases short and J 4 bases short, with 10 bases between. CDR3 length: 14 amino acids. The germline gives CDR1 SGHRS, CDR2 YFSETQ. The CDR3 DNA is TGCGCCAGCAGCTTGGTTCGGGGGGCCACTGAAGCTTTCTTT. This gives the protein CASSLVRGATEAFF.